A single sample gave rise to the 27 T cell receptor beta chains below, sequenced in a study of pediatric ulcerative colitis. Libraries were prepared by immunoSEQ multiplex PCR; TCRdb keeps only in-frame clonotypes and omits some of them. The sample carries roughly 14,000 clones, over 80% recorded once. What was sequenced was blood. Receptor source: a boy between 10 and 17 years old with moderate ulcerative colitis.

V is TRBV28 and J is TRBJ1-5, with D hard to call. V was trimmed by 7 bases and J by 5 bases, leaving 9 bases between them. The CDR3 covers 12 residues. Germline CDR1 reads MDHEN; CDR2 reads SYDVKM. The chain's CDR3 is CASNGNDQPQHF. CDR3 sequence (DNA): TGTGCCAGCAACGGTAACGATCAGCCCCAGCATTTT.

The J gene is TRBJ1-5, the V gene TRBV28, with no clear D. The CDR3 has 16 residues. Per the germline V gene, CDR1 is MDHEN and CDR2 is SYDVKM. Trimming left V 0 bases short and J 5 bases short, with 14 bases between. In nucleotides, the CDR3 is TGTGCCAGCAGTTTATGGCCTCAGGAAAGCGATCAGCCCCAGCATTTT. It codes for CASSLWPQESDQPQHF.

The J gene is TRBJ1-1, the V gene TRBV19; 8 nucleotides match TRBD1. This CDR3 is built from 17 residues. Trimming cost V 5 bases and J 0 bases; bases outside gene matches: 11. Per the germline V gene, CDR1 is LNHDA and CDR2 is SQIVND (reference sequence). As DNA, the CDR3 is TGTGCCAGTAGTGGGGGAAGGGACAGGCACCTGAACACTGAAGCTTTCTTT. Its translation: CASSGGRDRHLNTEAFF.

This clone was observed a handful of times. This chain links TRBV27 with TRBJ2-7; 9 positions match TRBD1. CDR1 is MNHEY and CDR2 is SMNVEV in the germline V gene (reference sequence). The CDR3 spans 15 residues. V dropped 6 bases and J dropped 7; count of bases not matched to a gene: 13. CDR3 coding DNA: TGTGCCAGCAGCAGCCCCTACAGGGGGCTCAGGGAGCAGTACTTC. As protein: CASSSPYRGLREQYF.

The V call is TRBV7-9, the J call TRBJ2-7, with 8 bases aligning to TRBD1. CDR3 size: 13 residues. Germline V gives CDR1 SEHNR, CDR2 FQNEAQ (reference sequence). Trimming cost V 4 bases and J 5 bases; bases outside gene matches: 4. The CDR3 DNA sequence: TGTGCCAGCAGCTCCGACAGGGGTCACGAGCAGTACTTC. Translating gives CASSSDRGHEQYF.

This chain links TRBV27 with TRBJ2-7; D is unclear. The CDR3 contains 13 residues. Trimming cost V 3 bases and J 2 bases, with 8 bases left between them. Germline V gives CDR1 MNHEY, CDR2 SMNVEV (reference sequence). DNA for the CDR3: TGTGCCAGCAGTTTGCGGAACGCCTACGAGCAGTACTTC. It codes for CASSLRNAYEQYF.

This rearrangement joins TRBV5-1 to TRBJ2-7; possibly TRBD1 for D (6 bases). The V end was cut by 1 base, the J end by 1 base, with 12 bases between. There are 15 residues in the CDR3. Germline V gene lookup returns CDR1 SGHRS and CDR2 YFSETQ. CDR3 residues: CASSLTGSESYEQYF. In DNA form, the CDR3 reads TGCGCCAGCAGCTTGACAGGGAGTGAATCCTACGAGCAGTACTTC.

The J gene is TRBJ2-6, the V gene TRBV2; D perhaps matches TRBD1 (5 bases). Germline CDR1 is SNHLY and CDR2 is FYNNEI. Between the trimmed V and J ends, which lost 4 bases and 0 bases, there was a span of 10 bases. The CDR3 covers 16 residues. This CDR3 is CASSGTTVSGANVLTF. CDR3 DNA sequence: TGTGCCAGCAGTGGGACAACCGTCTCTGGGGCCAACGTCCTGACTTTC.

The CDR3 sequence is CASSSKTSGRAKRYEQYF. Here the CDR3 DNA reads TGTGCCAGCAGTTCTAAGACTAGCGGGAGGGCCAAACGCTACGAGCAGTACTTC. The chain links TRBV27 to TRBJ2-7; TRBD2 matches 14 bases. The CDR3 has 18 amino acids. Germline V gives CDR1 MNHEY, CDR2 SMNVEV (reference sequence). Losses at the gene ends were 4 bases for V and 3 bases for J; bases not matched to a gene: 11.

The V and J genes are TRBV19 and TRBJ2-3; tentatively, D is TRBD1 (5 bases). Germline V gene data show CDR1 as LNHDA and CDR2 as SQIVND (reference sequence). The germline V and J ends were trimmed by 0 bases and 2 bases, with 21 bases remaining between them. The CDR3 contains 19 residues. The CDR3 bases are TGTGCCAGTAGTATAGATAGCTGGCTCACAGGCAGACACACAGATACGCAGTATTTT. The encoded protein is CASSIDSWLTGRHTDTQYF.

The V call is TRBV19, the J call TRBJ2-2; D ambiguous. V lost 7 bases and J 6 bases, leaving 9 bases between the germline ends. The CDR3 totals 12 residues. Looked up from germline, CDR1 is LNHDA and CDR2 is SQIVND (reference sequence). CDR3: CASTETAGELFF. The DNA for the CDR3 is TGTGCCAGTACCGAGACGGCCGGGGAGCTGTTTTTT. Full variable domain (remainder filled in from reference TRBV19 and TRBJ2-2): DGGITQSPKYLFRKEGQNVTLSCEQNLNHDAMYWYRQDPGQGLRLIYYSQIVNDFQKGDIAEGYSVSREKKESFPLTVTSAQKNPTAFYLCASTETAGELFFGEGSRLTVL.

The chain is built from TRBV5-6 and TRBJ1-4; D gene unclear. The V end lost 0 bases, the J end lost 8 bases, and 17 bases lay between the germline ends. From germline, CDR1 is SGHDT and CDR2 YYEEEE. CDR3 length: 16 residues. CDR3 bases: TGTGCCAGCAGCTTGGAAGGGCTGGAGGACTACGAAAAACTGTTTTTT. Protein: CASSLEGLEDYEKLFF.

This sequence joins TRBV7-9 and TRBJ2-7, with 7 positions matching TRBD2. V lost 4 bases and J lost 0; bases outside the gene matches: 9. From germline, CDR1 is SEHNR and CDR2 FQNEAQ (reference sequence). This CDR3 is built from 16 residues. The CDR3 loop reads CASSSVGGSASYEQYF. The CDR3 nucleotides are TGTGCCAGCAGCTCAGTGGGCGGGAGTGCCTCCTACGAGCAGTACTTC.

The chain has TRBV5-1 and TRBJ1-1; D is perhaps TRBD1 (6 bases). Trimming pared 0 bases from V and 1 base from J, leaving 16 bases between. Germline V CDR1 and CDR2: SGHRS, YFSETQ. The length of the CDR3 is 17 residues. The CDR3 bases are TGCGCCAGCAGCTTGGGTCCCTGGGGGGGCCAGAACACTGAAGCTTTCTTT. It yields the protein CASSLGPWGGQNTEAFF. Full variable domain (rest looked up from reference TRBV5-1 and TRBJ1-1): KAGVTQTPRYLIKTRGQQVTLSCSPISGHRSVSWYQQTPGQGLQFLFEYFSETQRNKGNFPGRFSGRQFSNSRSEMNVSTLELGDSALYLCASSLGPWGGQNTEAFFGQGTRLTVV.

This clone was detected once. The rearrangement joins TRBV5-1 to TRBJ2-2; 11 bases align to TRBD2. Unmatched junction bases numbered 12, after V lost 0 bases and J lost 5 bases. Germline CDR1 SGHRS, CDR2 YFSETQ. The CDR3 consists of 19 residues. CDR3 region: CASSLGPTSGGEGTGELFF. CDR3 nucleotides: TGCGCCAGCAGCTTGGGCCCCACTAGCGGGGGCGAGGGGACCGGGGAGCTGTTTTTT.

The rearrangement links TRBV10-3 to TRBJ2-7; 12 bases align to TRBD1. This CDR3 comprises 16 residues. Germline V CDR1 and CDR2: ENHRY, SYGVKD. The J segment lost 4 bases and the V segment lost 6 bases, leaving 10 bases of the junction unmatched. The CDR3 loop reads CAIRGTGGDPLYEQYF. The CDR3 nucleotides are TGTGCCATCAGGGGGACAGGGGGCGACCCTTTGTACGAGCAGTACTTC.

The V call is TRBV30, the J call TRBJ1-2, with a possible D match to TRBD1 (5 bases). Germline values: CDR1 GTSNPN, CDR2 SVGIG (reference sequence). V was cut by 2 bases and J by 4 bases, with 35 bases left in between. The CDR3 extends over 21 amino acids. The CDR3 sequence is CAWSLGEVLDEFTYTVYGYTF. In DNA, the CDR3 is TGTGCCTGGAGTTTGGGGGAGGTCCTCGATGAGTTTACTTATACTGTCTATGGCTACACCTTC.

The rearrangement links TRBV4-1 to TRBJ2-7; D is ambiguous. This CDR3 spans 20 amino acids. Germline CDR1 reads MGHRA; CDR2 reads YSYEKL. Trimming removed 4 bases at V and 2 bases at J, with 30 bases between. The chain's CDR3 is CASSRLSLGTSGPTAYEQYF. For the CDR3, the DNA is TGCGCCAGCAGCCGACTCTCTCTGGGCACTTCCGGGCCAACTGCCTACGAGCAGTACTTC.

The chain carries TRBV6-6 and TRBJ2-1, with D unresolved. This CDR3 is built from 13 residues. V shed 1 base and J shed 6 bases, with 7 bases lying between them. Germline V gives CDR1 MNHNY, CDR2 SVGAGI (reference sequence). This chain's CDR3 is CASSYLHGNEQFF. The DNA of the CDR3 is TGTGCCAGCAGTTACTTACATGGCAATGAGCAGTTCTTC.

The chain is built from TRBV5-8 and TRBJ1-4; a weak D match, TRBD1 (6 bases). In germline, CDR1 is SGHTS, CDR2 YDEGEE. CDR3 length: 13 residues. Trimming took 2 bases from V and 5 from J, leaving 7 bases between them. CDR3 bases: TGTGCCAGCAGCTTTAGGGGGAATGAAAAACTGTTTTTT. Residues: CASSFRGNEKLFF.

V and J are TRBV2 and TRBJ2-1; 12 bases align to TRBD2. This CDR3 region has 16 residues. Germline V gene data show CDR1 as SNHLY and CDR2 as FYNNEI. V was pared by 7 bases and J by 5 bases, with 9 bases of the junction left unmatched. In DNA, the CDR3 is TGTGCCAGCACTACACTAGCGGGGGGCACCAACAATGAGCAGTTCTTC. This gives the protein CASTTLAGGTNNEQFF.

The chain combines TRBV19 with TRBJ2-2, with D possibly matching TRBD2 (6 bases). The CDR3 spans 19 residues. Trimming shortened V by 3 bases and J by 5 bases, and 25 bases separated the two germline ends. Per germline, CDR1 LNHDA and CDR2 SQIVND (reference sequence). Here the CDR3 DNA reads TGTGCCAGTAGTATCCCACTCCTGGCAGCCGGGGGACGGACCGGGGAGCTGTTTTTT. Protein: CASSIPLLAAGGRTGELFF.

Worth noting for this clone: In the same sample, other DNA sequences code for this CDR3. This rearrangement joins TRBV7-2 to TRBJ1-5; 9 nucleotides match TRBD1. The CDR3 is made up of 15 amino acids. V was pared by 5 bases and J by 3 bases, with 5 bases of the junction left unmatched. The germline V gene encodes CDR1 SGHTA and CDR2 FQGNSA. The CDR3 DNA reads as TGTGCCAGCAGCCCACAGGGGGCGAACAATCAGCCCCAGCATTTT. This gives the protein CASSPQGANNQPQHF.

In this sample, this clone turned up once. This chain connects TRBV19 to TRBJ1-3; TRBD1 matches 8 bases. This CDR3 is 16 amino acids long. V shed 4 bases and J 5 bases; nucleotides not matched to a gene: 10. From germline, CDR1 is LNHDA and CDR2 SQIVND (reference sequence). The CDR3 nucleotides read TGTGCCAGTAGTACGGACAGGGCTTTTAATCGAAACACCATATATTTT. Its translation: CASSTDRAFNRNTIYF.

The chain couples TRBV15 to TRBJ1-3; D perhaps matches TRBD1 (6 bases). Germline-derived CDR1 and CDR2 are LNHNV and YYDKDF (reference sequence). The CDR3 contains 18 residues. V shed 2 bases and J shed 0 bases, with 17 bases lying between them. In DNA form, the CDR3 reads TGTGCCACCAGCAGAATCACAGGGTACAGGGACTCTGGAAACACCATATATTTT. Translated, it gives CATSRITGYRDSGNTIYF.

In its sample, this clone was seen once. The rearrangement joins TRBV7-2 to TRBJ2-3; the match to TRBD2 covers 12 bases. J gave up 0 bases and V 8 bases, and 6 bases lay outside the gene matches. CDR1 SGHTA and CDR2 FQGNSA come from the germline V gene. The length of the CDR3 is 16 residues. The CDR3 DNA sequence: TGTGCCAGCTTCCGGACTAGCGGGGTCAGCACAGATACGCAGTATTTT. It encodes CASFRTSGVSTDTQYF.

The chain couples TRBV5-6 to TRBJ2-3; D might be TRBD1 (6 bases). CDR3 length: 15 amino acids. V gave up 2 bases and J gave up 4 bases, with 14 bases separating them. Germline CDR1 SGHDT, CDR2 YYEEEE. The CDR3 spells CASSLQGVYPDTQYF. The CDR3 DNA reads TGTGCCAGCAGCTTACAGGGAGTGTATCCAGATACGCAGTATTTT.